This T cell receptor beta chain was recovered during a study of OX40 agonist ivuxolimab in advanced cancers. Study details: At doses from 0.01 to 10 mg/kg, patients were given intravenous ivuxolimab every 2 weeks. The study's findings and limits: On average, CD8+ T cells had more expanded clones than CD4+. CD4+ and CD8+ T cells in blood underwent clonal expansion by week 6 at 0.1 to 3.0 mg/kg.

Comments on this clone: Its antigen remains unidentified.

Here immunoSEQ multiplex PCR was the method, and the copy in TCRdb shows in-frame clones only, minus some. The data contain roughly 49,000 clones, about 80% of them seen just once; the ten biggest clones take up over 3%. The V gene lost 4 bases and the J gene lost 7 bases, with 12 bases spanning the gap. Germline V gene data show CDR1 as SGDLS and CDR2 as YYNGEE. This CDR3 has 13 residues. The sequence was obtained from an adult with an advanced solid tumor such as melanoma, head and neck, liver or kidney cancer. This rearrangement joins TRBV9 to TRBJ1-5; tentatively, D is TRBD1 (5 bases). The source material was CD4+ or CD8+ T cells sorted from blood, sampled in a trial of the OX40 agonist ivuxolimab. The CDR3 is CASSSSGGQPQHF. The CDR3 DNA is TGTGCCAGCAGCTCTAGCGGGGGGCAGCCCCAGCATTTT.